This T cell receptor beta chain came from a study of T cells in Graves' hyperthyroidism and ophthalmopathy (dated by TCRdb to between 2019 and 2020). For the study in its entirety: Peripheral blood was sampled at the time of initial diagnosis, prior to any treatment. The paper reports TCR Vbeta CDR3 sequencing of over 120 peripheral blood samples: around 41 ophthalmopathy, over 70 hyperthyroidism and around 17 progressor patients. Once sampling was done, hyperthyroidism patients were given methimazole at a starting dose of 30 mg daily, whereas ophthalmopathy patients were given high-dose intravenous methylprednisolone. An independent validation cohort of under 20 hyperthyroidism patients and approximately 17 patients who later progressed to ophthalmopathy tested prospective prediction of ophthalmopathy. To identify TCR V-J signatures that set the groups apart, the researchers used a discovery cohort of about a hundred patients, made up of approximately 43 with Graves' ophthalmopathy and some 58 with stable Graves' hyperthyroidism. Thyroid tissue and blood T-cell repertoires from several Graves' hyperthyroidism patients were also compared in the study. The 100 or so discovery patients were divided at random into training and test sets in a 7:3 ratio. Findings and caveats that apply to the study as a whole: Most expanded thyroid clonotypes (frequency above 0.001) were also detected in blood, suggesting blood repertoires may reflect thyroid immune responses. Ophthalmopathy was separated from stable hyperthyroidism by a 13 V-J signature model, with over 85% sensitivity and 81% to 83% specificity obtained in cross-validation and 80%/75% obtained in testing. During validation, the model predicted progression to ophthalmopathy a median of around six months ahead of onset, with roughly 65% sensitivity and 72.22% specificity. Sample size was not statistically predetermined, and investigators were not blinded to group allocation.

The CDR3 goes from the cysteine to the phenylalanine over 13 residues. Only CDR3 DNA remains: 39 bases, in frame from the first base. Via the germline V gene, CDR1 is SGHNT and CDR2 YENEEA. The V and J ends are trimmed by 1 base and 7 bases, leaving 10 bases between them. The TCR beta CDR3 regions were amplified from the RNA transcripts. For the first round of RT-PCR on the TCR CDR3, the HTBI primer set was used together with the Qiagen OneStep RT-PCR kit. Libraries were constructed in a second round of multiplex PCR, after which size selection and purification were carried out. Libraries were sequenced paired-end with 100 bp reads on an Illumina HiSeq2000. The study's own analysis went as follows. Raw data were processed with SOAPnuke, discarding reads with adapters, uncalled bases, mean Phred below 15, or no exact constant-primer or identifier match. High-quality paired reads were merged with COPE v1.2.5, and unique nucleotide sequences were defined as clonotypes. MiTCR v1.1 was used to align the clonotypes against IMGT TRBV, TRBD and TRBJ reference segments. The analysis included only V-J combinations with a frequency above 0.0001, which together covered more than 98% of the repertoires. A TCS score was defined as the ratio of F50 (clonal expansion) to E x V (chaos), with BLOSUM62-based TCRdist applied between CDR3 peptides within each V-J. Welch's t-statistics and random forest reduced some 510 V-J features to about 13, which were used in a naive Bayes classifier (R e1071). Starting from the raw public reads, TCRdb applied fastp trimming at Q25, assembled clones with MiXCR and retained in-frame beta chains. Entries are consolidated by CDR3 protein sequence, retaining the most common genes and DNA. It is TCRdb's table, rather than the study itself, that gives the V and J calls and clone size. The sample has 150,000 to 200,000 distinct CDR3 sequences on record, over 15% of them singletons. The top ten hold roughly 30% of the sample.

This clonotype was found many times. Its antigen remains unidentified. Nothing much larger sits one base from this clone, and base qualities are not available. A patient counted as having stable Graves' hyperthyroidism if no progression to ophthalmopathy occurred over 18 months of follow-up. The hyperthyroidism patients were between 18 and 65 years old and newly diagnosed, with a disease duration of less than 2 months. Patients with uncontrolled infections, other autoimmune diseases, pregnancy or lactation were excluded. Diagnoses were established on the basis of clinical symptoms, serum thyroxine and TRAb, thyroid ultrasound, and orbital computed tomography. PBMCs were isolated from more than 9 ml of fresh peripheral blood by Ficoll-Paque density gradient centrifugation. Total RNA was extracted with Trizol reagent, and quality was checked on an Agilent 2100 Bioanalyzer.

The sequence derives from a woman aged 45 to 65 with Graves' hyperthyroidism. Sequenced sample: blood. The V and J segments used are TRBV11-3 and TRBJ1-1, and possibly TRBD1, on 6 matching bases. The encoded CDR3 is CASSLGGGYEAFF. The DNA sequence is as follows: TGTGCCAGCAGCTTAGGAGGGGGATATGAAGCTTTCTTT. The variable domain in full, with residues beyond the CDR3 obtained from the reference TRBV11-3 and TRBJ1-1 genes, is EAGVVQSPRYKIIEKKQPVAFWCNPISGHNTLYWYLQNLGQGPELLIRYENEEAVDDSQLPKDRFSAERLKGVDSTLKIQPAELGDSAVYLCASSLGGGYEAFFGQGTRLTVV.